This is a list of T cell receptor beta chains from one sample in a study of blood T cell repertoires in COVID-19. TCRdb's copy holds only in-frame clones and misses some; the assay was immunoSEQ multiplex PCR. The sample consists of 200,000 to 250,000 clones, about 79% of them appearing once. Sequencing was carried out using peripheral blood. These receptor sequences come from a man aged 50-59 years with active or convalescent COVID-19. The CDR3 runs from the conserved cysteine through the conserved F or W. Each record gives: clone size, V gene, J gene, D gene, CDR3 protein, CDR3 DNA. A D gene is named only where the DNA matches it firmly. Some rows have no size entry. The others give once, few or many, or a class for an expanded clone.

>.|TRBV6-6|TRBJ2-5|.
CASTPAQGLGRETQYF
TGTGCCAGCACTCCTGCCCAAGGCCTTGGGAGAGAGACCCAGTACTTC
>.|TRBV9|TRBJ1-1|TRBD1
CASSVTGSNTEAFF
TGTGCCAGCAGCGTGACAGGGTCCAACACTGAAGCTTTCTTT
>.|TRBV12-3/TRBV12-4|TRBJ2-3|TRBD1
CASGTGDTQYF
TGTGCCAGCGGGACAGGGGATACGCAGTATTTT
>once|TRBV5-6|TRBJ2-3|TRBD2
CASSDGTVAGSSYF
TGTGCCAGCAGCGACGGGACGGTAGCGGGGTCCTCGTATTTT
>once|TRBV3-1/TRBV3-2|TRBJ1-6|.
CASSRQVGDSPLHF
TGTGCCAGCAGCCGACAGGTTGGCGATTCACCCCTCCACTTT
>once|TRBV28|TRBJ1-1|.
CASSFRGAGTEAFF
TGTGCCAGCAGTTTTCGGGGGGCGGGCACTGAAGCTTTCTTT
>.|TRBV4-3|TRBJ1-3|.
CASSHLARSSGNTIYF
TGCGCCAGCAGCCATCTAGCCCGGAGCTCTGGAAACACCATATATTTT
>.|TRBV7-8|TRBJ1-5|TRBD1
CASSLASRGEPQHF
TGTGCCAGCAGCTTAGCCAGCAGGGGGGAGCCCCAGCATTTT
>.|TRBV7-2|TRBJ1-2|TRBD1
CASSRTGGGYGYTF
TGTGCCAGCAGCAGGACAGGGGGTGGCTATGGCTACACCTTC
>.|TRBV28|TRBJ2-7|.
CASSEIGSLYEQYF
TGTGCCAGCAGTGAAATTGGGAGTCTTTACGAGCAGTACTTC
>many|TRBV2|TRBJ1-1|.
CASSAGGLDTEAFF
TGTGCCAGCAGCGCCGGGGGGTTGGACACTGAAGCTTTCTTT
>.|TRBV11-3|TRBJ1-3|.
CASSLGLRNTIYF
TGTGCCAGCAGCTTGGGACTAAGAAACACCATATATTTT
>.|TRBV7-2|TRBJ1-2|TRBD1
CASSPGTGHGYTF
TGTGCCAGCAGCCCGGGGACAGGCCATGGCTACACCTTC
>.|TRBV3-1/TRBV3-2|TRBJ1-5|.
CASSHRHGNQPQHF
TGTGCCAGCAGCCATCGTCACGGTAATCAGCCCCAGCATTTT
>once|TRBV9|TRBJ1-3|.
CASSVNGQFSGNTIYF
TGTGCCAGCAGCGTCAACGGACAGTTCTCTGGAAACACCATATATTTT